This T cell receptor beta chain was obtained from a study of T cells in Graves' hyperthyroidism and ophthalmopathy. Regarding the study as a whole: The model anticipated ophthalmopathy a median around six months pre-onset.

Concerning this clonotype: Its antigen is unidentified. The junction and the germline gene differ at one end; a read error may be behind it.

This CDR3 region has 11 residues. Germline V CDR1 and CDR2: DFQATT, SNEGSKA (reference sequence). Regions amplified from RNA transcripts were the TCR beta CDR3 regions. First-round RT-PCR targeting the TCR CDR3 was performed with the HTBI primer set. TCRdb re-analysed the multiplex PCR reads in MiXCR, keeping a single row per CDR3 protein. The sample includes 450,000 to 700,000 distinct CDR3 sequences, around 42% seen only once; the top ten take 15% to 20%. Based on clinical symptoms, serum thyroxine and TRAb, thyroid ultrasound and orbital computed tomography, diagnoses were reached. This chain uses TRBV20-1 with TRBJ1-1; D is perhaps TRBD1 (6 bases). The sequence was collected from an adult woman with Graves' disease, either hyperthyroidism or ophthalmopathy (not recorded which). The specimen sequenced was peripheral blood or thyroid tissue (not recorded which). The CDR3 is CSAPGATEAFF. CDR3 bases: TGCAGTGCCCCAGGGGCCACTGAAGCTTTCTTC.